These 10 T cell receptor beta chains share one sample of origin, sequenced in a study of STAT3 mutations in large granular lymphocyte leukemia. Points from the study as a whole: Every T-cell large granular lymphocyte leukemia patient had at least one immunodominant TCR beta clonotype.

Clones were read by immunoSEQ multiplex PCR, and TCRdb kept only the in-frame ones, dropping some. This sample has 30,000 to 45,000 clones, with approximately 90% found just once. For these receptors, no antigen is known. Sequencing used PBMCs. The receptors were gathered from a human donor with T large granular lymphocyte leukemia. Some clones in this sample may be carry-over from other donors' samples.

The chain employs TRBV15 and TRBJ2-2, with D maybe TRBD1 (7 bases). V was shortened by 0 bases and J by 5 bases, with 13 bases between the two germline ends. The CDR3 has 16 amino acids. Per germline, CDR1 LNHNV and CDR2 YYDKDF (reference sequence). The CDR3 here is CATSRDLTGRTGELFF. The CDR3 nucleotides read TGTGCCACCAGCAGAGACCTGACAGGGAGGACCGGGGAGCTGTTTTTT.

This chain connects TRBV28 to TRBJ1-1; TRBD1 is a possible D gene (5 bases). V dropped 6 bases and J dropped 7 bases, with 18 bases sitting between them. CDR3 length: 14 amino acids. Germline V lookup: CDR1 MDHEN, CDR2 SYDVKM. The CDR3 spells CASSEPGRINEAFF. CDR3 in DNA: TGTGCCAGCAGCGAACCGGGACGTATTAATGAAGCTTTCTTT.

This clone was recorded a few times. This chain links TRBV7-6 with TRBJ2-7; D is undetermined. V was cut by 4 bases and J by 10 bases, with 14 bases left in between. There are 12 residues in the CDR3. Per the germline V gene, CDR1 is SGHVS and CDR2 is FNYEAQ. The CDR3 DNA follows: TGTGCCAGCAGCTCGGCCTCACTTACCCAGTACTTC. Translated: CASSSASLTQYF.

Concerning this clone: The junction departs from germline at one end; a sequencing error may be responsible. This rearrangement joins TRBV7-7 to TRBJ1-5; no firm D call. The CDR3 consists of 13 residues. CDR1 is SSHAT, CDR2 FNYEAQ, per germline (reference sequence). The CDR3: CASSLNSNQPQHF. The CDR3 nucleotides read TGTGCTAGCAGCTTGAATAGCAATCAGCCCCAGCATTTT. Combining the CDR3 with reference TRBV7-7 and TRBJ1-5 gives the whole variable domain GAGVSQSPRYKVTKRGQDVTLRCDPISSHATLYWYQQALGQGPEFLTYFNYEAQPDKSGLPSDRFSAERPEGSISTLTIQRTEQRDSAMYRCASSLNSNQPQHFGDGTRLSIL.

The gene calls are TRBV28 and TRBJ2-1; TRBD1 matches at 8 bases. This CDR3 is built from 13 residues. J gave up 8 bases and V 1 base, and 1 base lay outside the gene matches. Germline values: CDR1 MDHEN, CDR2 SYDVKM. In DNA form, the CDR3 reads TGTGCCAGCAGTTTATTCAGGGGGCATGAGCAGTTCTTC. It translates to CASSLFRGHEQFF.

This sequence joins TRBV5-1 and TRBJ2-1; D gene ambiguous. V lost 5 bases, J lost 8 bases, and 14 bases lay in between. Per the germline V gene, CDR1 is SGHRS and CDR2 is YFSETQ. This CDR3 contains 13 residues. In nucleotides, the CDR3 is TGCGCCAGCAGTGATCTAGTTAATGATGAGCAGTTCTTC. This encodes CASSDLVNDEQFF.

This clone appeared once. The rearrangement uses TRBV15 and TRBJ2-5, with D maybe TRBD1 (5 bases). V was cut by 5 bases and J by 3 bases, with 7 bases left in between. The CDR3 is made up of 12 amino acids. Germline-derived CDR1 and CDR2 are LNHNV and YYDKDF (reference sequence). The CDR3 DNA reads TGTGCCACCAGCGGGGCGGAAGAGACCCAGTACTTC. This translates into CATSGAEETQYF.

This chain links TRBV11-2 with TRBJ2-3, with unresolved D. The V gene's germline CDR1 is SGHAT and CDR2 FQNNGV. The V gene lost 0 bases and the J gene lost 3 bases, with 1 base spanning the gap. CDR3 size: 12 residues. The CDR3 region has the DNA TGTGCCAGCAGCTTAGATACAGATACGCAGTATTTT. It encodes CASSLDTDTQYF. Together with reference TRBV11-2 and TRBJ2-3, the CDR3 gives the full variable domain: EAGVAQSPRYKIIEKRQSVAFWCNPISGHATLYWYQQILGQGPKLLIQFQNNGVVDDSQLPKDRFSAERLKGVDSTLKIQPAKLEDSAVYLCASSLDTDTQYFGPGTRLTVL.

This clone has only one observation. The J gene is TRBJ2-7, the V gene TRBV27; D gene unclear. The CDR3 has 14 amino acids. V dropped 6 bases and J dropped 3 bases, with 15 bases sitting between them. Germline V lookup: CDR1 MNHEY, CDR2 SMNVEV (reference sequence). CDR3 nucleotide sequence: TGTGCCAGCAGCCCACATCGGAGTATCTACGAGCAGTACTTC. Protein: CASSPHRSIYEQYF.

The chain uses TRBV30 and TRBJ2-2; D gene uncertain. The CDR3 runs to 15 residues. Trimming took 1 base from V and 4 from J, leaving 13 bases between them. The V gene's germline CDR1 is GTSNPN and CDR2 SVGIG (reference sequence). DNA of the CDR3: TGTGCCTGGAGTGGACCCAATAGGCCCACCGGGGAGCTGTTTTTT. Protein: CAWSGPNRPTGELFF.